This T cell receptor beta chain stems from a study of early T cells in non-severe SARS-CoV-2 infection. Across the study: It was bulk RNA from unsorted whole blood that was sequenced, and the chains were unpaired.

Individual cDNA molecules received unique molecular identifiers during library preparation. TCRdb passed the 5' RACE reads through MiXCR, listing each CDR3 protein once. Among fewer than 45,000 distinct CDR3 sequences listed, approximately 10% were seen once. Details on this clonotype: Its antigen is unidentified.

The CDR3 covers 12 residues. The V and J ends lost 6 bases and 7 bases respectively, with 10 bases between them. Findings and caveats of the study: Anti-spike CD8 specificities were favored by VDJdb matching, whose results missed private and CD4 specificities.

The chain uses TRBV12-3 or TRBV12-4 and TRBJ2-1; TRBD1 is a possible D gene (6 bases). The receptor's source is an adult who was a healthcare worker with PCR-confirmed SARS-CoV-2 infection or an uninfected control (not recorded which). Sequenced material: whole blood. The CDR3 sequence: CASRRTVNEQFF. CDR3 nucleotide sequence: TGTGCCAGCAGACGGACAGTAAATGAGCAGTTCTTC.